These 11 T cell receptor beta chains were all obtained from the same sample, sequenced in a study of blood T cell repertoires in COVID-19. The protocol was immunoSEQ multiplex PCR, while the TCRdb copy is restricted to in-frame clones and leaves out a portion. The data show a few hundred thousand clones, about 86% seen once. The source material was PBMCs or T cells enriched from blood (not recorded which). The origin of the receptors is a woman aged 40-49 years with acute COVID-19.

This clone was counted only a few times. DNA of the CDR3: TGTGCCAGCAGTCTTCTAGTCAACACCATATATTTT. As protein: CASSLLVNTIYF. The chain recombines TRBV12-3 or TRBV12-4 with TRBJ1-3, with no clear D. Between the trimmed V and J ends, which lost 5 bases and 7 bases, there was a span of 9 bases. The CDR3 runs 12 residues.

This chain links TRBV7-8 with TRBJ2-3, with unresolved D. CDR1 SGHVS and CDR2 FQNEAQ come from the germline V gene. The CDR3 totals 13 residues. Trimming stripped 5 bases from V and 3 bases from J, with 9 bases between. The CDR3, as DNA: TGTGCCAGCAGCCAATTTACAACAGATACGCAGTATTTT. Translation: CASSQFTTDTQYF.

This chain joins TRBV6-5 and TRBJ1-1; 8 bases map to TRBD1. Germline CDR1 and CDR2: MNHEY and SVGAGI. Trimming took 6 bases from V and 2 from J; bases not matched to a gene: 8. The length of the CDR3 is 15 residues. The CDR3 sequence: CASSKGQAYNTEAFF. The CDR3 DNA sequence: TGTGCCAGCAGCAAGGGACAGGCCTATAACACTGAAGCTTTCTTT.

The V gene is TRBV19, the J gene TRBJ2-7, with 9 bases lining up with TRBD1. This CDR3 is built from 14 residues. The V segment lost 1 base and the J segment 6 bases; nucleotides outside the gene matches: 4. Germline lookup yields CDR1 LNHDA and CDR2 SQIVND (reference sequence). CDR3 in amino acids: CASSIGGQGPEQYF. The CDR3 nucleotides are TGTGCCAGTAGTATAGGGGGACAGGGCCCCGAGCAGTACTTC.

The sample holds one count of this clone. CDR3 residues: CASSQEAGIAYGYTF. For the CDR3, the DNA is TGCGCCAGCAGCCAAGAGGCGGGGATAGCCTATGGCTACACCTTC. This chain connects TRBV4-3 to TRBJ1-2; no clear D gene. V was pared by 0 bases and J by 4 bases, with 12 bases between. This CDR3 region has 15 residues. CDR1 is LGHNA, CDR2 YSLEER, per germline.

There are a few counts of this clone. The rearrangement joins TRBV19 to TRBJ2-7; D is perhaps TRBD2 (5 bases). Trimming shortened V by 7 bases and J by 2 bases, and 15 bases separated the two germline ends. The CDR3 runs to 14 residues. Germline-derived CDR1 and CDR2 are LNHDA and SQIVND (reference sequence). CDR3 bases: TGTGCCAGTACCCCAAACTCCGGGACCTACGAGCAGTACTTC. Protein product: CASTPNSGTYEQYF.

The chain links TRBV7-9 to TRBJ1-1, with 7 bases aligning to TRBD1. The germline V gene has CDR1 SEHNR and CDR2 FQNEAQ (reference sequence). The CDR3 totals 15 residues. Unmatched junction bases numbered 9, after V lost 2 bases and J lost 6 bases. CDR3 region: CASSLRHRGKAEAFF. The CDR3 DNA reads TGTGCCAGCAGCTTACGTCACAGGGGAAAAGCTGAAGCTTTCTTT.

V usage is TRBV28 and J usage is TRBJ2-2; perhaps TRBD2 as D (7 bases). CDR3 size: 13 residues. V lost 6 bases and J 6 bases, leaving 11 bases between the germline ends. Germline CDR1 MDHEN, CDR2 SYDVKM. CDR3 nucleotide sequence: TGTGCCAGCAGACAGGGAGGGGCCGGGGAGCTGTTTTTT. As protein: CASRQGGAGELFF.

This clone was observed once. The rearrangement joins TRBV19 to TRBJ1-2; D is unresolved. The CDR3 is made up of 13 amino acids. Trimming cost V 7 bases and J 3 bases, with 12 bases left between them. CDR1 is LNHDA and CDR2 is SQIVND in the germline V gene (reference sequence). The CDR3 reads CASTRAGDYGYTF. The CDR3 DNA follows: TGTGCCAGTACGCGTGCGGGAGACTATGGCTACACCTTC.

The genes are TRBV5-1 and TRBJ2-5; TRBD2 matches at 11 bases. The CDR3 is made up of 18 amino acids. The ends lost 4 bases at V and 1 base at J; junction bases unmatched: 12. Germline CDR1 and CDR2: SGHRS and YFSETQ. CDR3 amino acids: CASSPLPLAGGFQETQYF. CDR3 bases: TGCGCCAGCAGCCCGCTCCCTCTAGCGGGGGGATTCCAAGAGACCCAGTACTTC.

This chain connects TRBV29-1 to TRBJ1-2, with 7 bases matching TRBD1. The V segment lost 1 base and the J segment 3 bases; nucleotides outside the gene matches: 5. From germline, CDR1 is SQVTM and CDR2 ANQGSEA. The CDR3 spans 14 residues. Here the CDR3 reads CSVEGQGRDYGYTF. The CDR3 nucleotides are TGCAGCGTTGAAGGACAGGGCCGTGACTATGGCTACACCTTC.